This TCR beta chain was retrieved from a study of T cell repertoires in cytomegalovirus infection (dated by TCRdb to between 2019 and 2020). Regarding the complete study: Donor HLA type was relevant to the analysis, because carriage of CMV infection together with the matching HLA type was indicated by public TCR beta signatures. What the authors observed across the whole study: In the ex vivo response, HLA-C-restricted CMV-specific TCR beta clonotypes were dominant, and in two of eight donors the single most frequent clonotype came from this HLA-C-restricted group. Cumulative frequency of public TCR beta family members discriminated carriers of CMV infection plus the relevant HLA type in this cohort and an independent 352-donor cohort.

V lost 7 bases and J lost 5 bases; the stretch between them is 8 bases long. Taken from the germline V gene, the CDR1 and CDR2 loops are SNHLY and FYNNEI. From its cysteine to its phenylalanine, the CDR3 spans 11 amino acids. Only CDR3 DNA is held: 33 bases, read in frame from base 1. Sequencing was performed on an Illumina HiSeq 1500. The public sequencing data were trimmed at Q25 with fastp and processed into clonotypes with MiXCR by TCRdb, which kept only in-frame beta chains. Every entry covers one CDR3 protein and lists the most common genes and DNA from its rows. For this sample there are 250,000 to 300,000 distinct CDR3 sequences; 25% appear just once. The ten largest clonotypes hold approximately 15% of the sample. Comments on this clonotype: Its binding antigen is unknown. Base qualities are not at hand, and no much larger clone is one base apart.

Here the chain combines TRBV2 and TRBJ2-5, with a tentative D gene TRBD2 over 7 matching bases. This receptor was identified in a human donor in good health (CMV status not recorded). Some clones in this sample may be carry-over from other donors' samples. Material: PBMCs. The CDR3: CASKGGETQYF. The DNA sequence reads TGTGCCAGCAAGGGGGGGGAGACCCAGTACTTC. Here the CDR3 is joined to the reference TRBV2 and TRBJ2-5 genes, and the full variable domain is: EPEVTQTPSHQVTQMGQEVILRCVPISNHLYFYWYRQILGQKVEFLVSFYNNEISEKSEIFDDQFSVERPDGSNFTLKIRSTKLEDSAMYFCASKGGETQYFGPGTRLLVL.